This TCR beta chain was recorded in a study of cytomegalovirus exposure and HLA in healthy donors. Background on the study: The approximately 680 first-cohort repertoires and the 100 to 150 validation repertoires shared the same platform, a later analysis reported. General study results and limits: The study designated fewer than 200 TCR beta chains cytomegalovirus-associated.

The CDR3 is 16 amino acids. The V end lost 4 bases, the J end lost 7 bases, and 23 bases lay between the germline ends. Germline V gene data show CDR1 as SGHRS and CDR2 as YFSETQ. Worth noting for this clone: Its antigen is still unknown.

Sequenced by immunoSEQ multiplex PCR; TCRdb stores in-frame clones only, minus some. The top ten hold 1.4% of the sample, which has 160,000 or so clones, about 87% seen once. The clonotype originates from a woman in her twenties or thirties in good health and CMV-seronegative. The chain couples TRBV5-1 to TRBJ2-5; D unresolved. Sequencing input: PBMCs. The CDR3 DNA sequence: TGCGCCAGCAGCCCCTCTAACGGGTCAGAAATGTGGACCCAGTACTTC. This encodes CASSPSNGSEMWTQYF.